Sequencing of this T cell receptor beta chain was carried out in a study of cytomegalovirus exposure and HLA in healthy donors. Findings and caveats of the study: The sole available immune exposure information was CMV serostatus. Analysis performed later found more than 15,000 TCR beta sequences associated with HLA alleles at 0.05 false discovery rate.

For this clone: Antigen: not known.

The CDR3 length is 14 residues. The germline CDR1 and CDR2 sequences are MNHEY and SVGAGI. V dropped 0 bases and J dropped 4 bases, with 9 bases sitting between them. PCR was performed using 60 Vbeta and 13 Jbeta primers. The repertoire was sequenced with immunoSEQ multiplex PCR; TCRdb's copy has only in-frame clones and lacks some. The sample contains approximately 38,000 clones, 66% of which appear only once. The chain joins TRBV6-5 to TRBJ1-1; D possibly corresponds to TRBD1 (6 bases). The receptor was derived from a man aged 45 to 65 in good health and CMV-seropositive. Material for sequencing was PBMCs. The CDR3 here is CASSYSQGGTEAFF. CDR3 nucleotides: TGTGCCAGCAGTTACTCGCAAGGGGGCACTGAAGCTTTCTTT.